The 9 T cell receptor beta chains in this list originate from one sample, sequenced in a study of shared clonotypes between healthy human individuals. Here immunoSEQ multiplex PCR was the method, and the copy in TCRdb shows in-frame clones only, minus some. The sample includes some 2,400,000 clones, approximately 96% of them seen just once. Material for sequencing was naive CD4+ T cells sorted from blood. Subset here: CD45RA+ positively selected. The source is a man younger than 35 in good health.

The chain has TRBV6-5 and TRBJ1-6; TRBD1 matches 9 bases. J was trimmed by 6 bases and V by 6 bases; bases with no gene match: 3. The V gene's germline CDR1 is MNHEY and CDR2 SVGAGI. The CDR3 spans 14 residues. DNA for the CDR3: TGTGCCAGCAGGAAGGGACAGGGTAATTCACCCCTCCACTTT. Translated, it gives CASRKGQGNSPLHF.

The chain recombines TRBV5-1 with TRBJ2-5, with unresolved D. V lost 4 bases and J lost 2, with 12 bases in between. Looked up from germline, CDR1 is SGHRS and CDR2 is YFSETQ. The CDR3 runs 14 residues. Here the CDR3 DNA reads TGCGCCAGCAGCCACGGTTCGAAACAAGAGACCCAGTACTTC. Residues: CASSHGSKQETQYF.

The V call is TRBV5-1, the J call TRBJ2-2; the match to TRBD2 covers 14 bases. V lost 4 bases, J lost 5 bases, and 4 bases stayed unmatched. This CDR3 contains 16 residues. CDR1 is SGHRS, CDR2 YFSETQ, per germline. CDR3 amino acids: CASSPGLAGVTGELFF. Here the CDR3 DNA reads TGCGCCAGCAGCCCGGGACTAGCGGGAGTTACCGGGGAGCTGTTTTTT.

The CDR3 region is CASSSRDRVIGGAGELFF. CDR3 nucleotide sequence: TGTGCCAGCAGTTCCCGGGACAGGGTTATTGGTGGTGCCGGGGAGCTGTTTTTT. The genes are TRBV28 and TRBJ2-2; 9 bases agree with TRBD1. The V and J ends lost 4 bases and 6 bases, in that order; junction bases with no gene match: 15. The CDR3 loop spans 18 amino acids. Germline loops: CDR1 MDHEN, CDR2 SYDVKM.

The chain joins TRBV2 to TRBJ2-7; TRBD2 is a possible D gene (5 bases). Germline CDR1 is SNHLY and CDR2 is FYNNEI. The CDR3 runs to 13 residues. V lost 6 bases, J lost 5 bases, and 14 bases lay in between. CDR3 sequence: CASRYLEVDEQYF. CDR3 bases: TGTGCCAGCAGGTATTTGGAGGTGGACGAGCAGTACTTC.

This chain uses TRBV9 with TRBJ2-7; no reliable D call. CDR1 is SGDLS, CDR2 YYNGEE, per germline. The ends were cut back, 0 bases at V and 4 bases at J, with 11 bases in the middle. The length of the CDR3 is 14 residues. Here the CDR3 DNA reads TGTGCCAGCAGCGTAGGGAACGAAGGATACGAGCAGTACTTC. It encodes CASSVGNEGYEQYF.

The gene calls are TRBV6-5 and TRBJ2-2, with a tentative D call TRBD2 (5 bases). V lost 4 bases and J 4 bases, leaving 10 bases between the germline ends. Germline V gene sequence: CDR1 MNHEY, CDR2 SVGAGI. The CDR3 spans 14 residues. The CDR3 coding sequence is TGTGCCAGCAGTTGGAGGCAGAGCACCGGGGAGCTGTTTTTT. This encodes CASSWRQSTGELFF.

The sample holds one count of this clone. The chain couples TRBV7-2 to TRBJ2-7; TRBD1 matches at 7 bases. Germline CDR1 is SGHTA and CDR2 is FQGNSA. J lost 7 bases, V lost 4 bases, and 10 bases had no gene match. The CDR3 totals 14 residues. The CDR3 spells CASSSGQSPREQYF. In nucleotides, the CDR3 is TGTGCCAGCAGCTCGGGACAGAGTCCTCGGGAGCAGTACTTC.

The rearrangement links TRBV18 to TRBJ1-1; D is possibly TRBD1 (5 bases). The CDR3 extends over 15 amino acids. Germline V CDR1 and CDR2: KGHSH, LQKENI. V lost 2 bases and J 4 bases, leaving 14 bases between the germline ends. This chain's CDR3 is CASSPRGASVTEAFF. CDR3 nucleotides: TGTGCCAGCTCACCAAGAGGGGCCAGCGTCACTGAAGCTTTCTTT.